The 3 T cell receptor beta chains below come from one sample, sequenced in a study of Graves' ophthalmopathy and Graves' hyperthyroidism. The study amplified TCR beta CDR3 regions using RNA transcripts. The authors performed first-round RT-PCR with HTBI primers and then a second-round multiplex PCR. TCRdb analysed the multiplex PCR reads with MiXCR anew, one entry per CDR3 protein. The data hold around 1.1 million distinct CDR3 sequences, with approximately 35% observed a single time. Sequencing was performed on peripheral blood or thyroid tissue (not recorded which). The receptors shown here come from an adult man with Graves' hyperthyroidism.

This clonotype was counted many times. The chain recombines TRBV7-2 with TRBJ1-1; a possible D gene is TRBD1 (6 bases). The CDR3 runs 15 residues. V was trimmed by 5 bases and J by 1 base, leaving 14 bases between them. Germline lookup yields CDR1 SGHTA and CDR2 FQGNSA. For the CDR3, the DNA is TGTGCCAGCAGCCCAGCTATACAGGGGAACACTGAAGCTTTCTTT. Residues: CASSPAIQGNTEAFF.

Note on this clonotype: A clone one base away is much larger, so this may be a read error. The chain recombines TRBV9 with TRBJ1-5, with 7 bases aligning to TRBD1. Germline V gene sequence: CDR1 SGDLS, CDR2 YYNGEE. The CDR3 spans 16 residues. V lost 3 bases and J lost 2; bases outside the gene matches: 8. The CDR3 reads CASSAPRGSGNQPQHF. Written as DNA, the CDR3 is TGTGCCAGCAGCGCCCCCAGGGGGAGCGGCAATCAGCCCCAGCATTTT.

This rearrangement joins TRBV9 to TRBJ2-7; D is perhaps TRBD1 (6 bases). Trimming removed 4 bases at V and 3 bases at J, with 14 bases between. The CDR3 runs to 14 residues. Germline V lookup: CDR1 SGDLS, CDR2 YYNGEE. CDR3 region: CASSPSWGRYEQYF. CDR3 coding DNA: TGTGCCAGCAGCCCGAGTTGGGGGCGCTACGAGCAGTACTTC.